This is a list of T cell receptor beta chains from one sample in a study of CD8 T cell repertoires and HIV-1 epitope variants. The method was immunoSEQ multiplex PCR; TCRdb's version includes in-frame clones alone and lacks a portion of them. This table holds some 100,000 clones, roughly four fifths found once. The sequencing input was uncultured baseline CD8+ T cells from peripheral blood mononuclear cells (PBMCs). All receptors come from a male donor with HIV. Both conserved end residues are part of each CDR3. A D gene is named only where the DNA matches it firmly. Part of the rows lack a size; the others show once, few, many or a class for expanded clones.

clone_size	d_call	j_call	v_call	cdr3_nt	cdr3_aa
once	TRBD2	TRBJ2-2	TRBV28	TGTGCCACCTCACCGCTAGCGGGGGGAAAGGGGGAGCTGTTTTTT	CATSPLAGGKGELFF
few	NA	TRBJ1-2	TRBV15	TGTGCCACCAGCAGAGCGGGGGATGGAGACTATGGCTACACCTTC	CATSRAGDGDYGYTF
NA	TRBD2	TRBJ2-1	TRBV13	TGTGCCAGCAGCCTAGCGGGAGGGCCAGGCAATGAGCAGTTCTTC	CASSLAGGPGNEQFF
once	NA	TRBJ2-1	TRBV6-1	TGTGCCAGCAGTAAATACAATGAGCAGTTCTTC	CASSKYNEQFF
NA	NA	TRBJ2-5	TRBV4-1	TGCGCCAGCAGCCAGTCGGTCGGGGGCCTGTACCAAGAGACCCAGTACTTC	CASSQSVGGLYQETQYF
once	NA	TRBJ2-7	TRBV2	TGTGCCAGCAGTTATGTCTCCTACGAGCAGTACTTC	CASSYVSYEQYF
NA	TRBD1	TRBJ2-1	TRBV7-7	TGTGCCAGCAGCTTGGGCACCGGGACAGGCAATGAGCAGTTCTTC	CASSLGTGTGNEQFF
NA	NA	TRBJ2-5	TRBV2	TGTGCCAGCAGTGAGGTTGGGCGAGAGACCCAGTACTTC	CASSEVGRETQYF
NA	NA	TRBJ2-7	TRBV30	TGTGCCTGGAGTGCAGGACAGTACGAGCAGTACTTC	CAWSAGQYEQYF
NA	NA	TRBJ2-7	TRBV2	TGTGCCAAAGGACAATTTTACGAGCAGTACTTC	CAKGQFYEQYF
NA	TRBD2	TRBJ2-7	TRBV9	TGTGCCAGCAGCGCCGGACTAGCGGGGGGCGAGCAGTACTTC	CASSAGLAGGEQYF
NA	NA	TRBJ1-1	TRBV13	TGTGCCAGCAGCCGTGGGGACACTGAAGCTTTCTTT	CASSRGDTEAFF
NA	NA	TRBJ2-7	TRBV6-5	TGTGCCAGCAGGGCAGGGGACCTATCCCGCTACGAGCAGTACTTC	CASRAGDLSRYEQYF
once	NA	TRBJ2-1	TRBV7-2	TGTGCCAGCAGCCCGAGGGGGTACAATGAGCAGTTCTTC	CASSPRGYNEQFF
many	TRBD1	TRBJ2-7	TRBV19	TGTGCCAGTAGTAGGACAGGGGAAGGTCTCTACGAGCAGTACTTC	CASSRTGEGLYEQYF
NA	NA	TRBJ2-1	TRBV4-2	TGTGCCAGCAGCCAGACTAATAACAATGAGCAGTTCTTC	CASSQTNNNEQFF
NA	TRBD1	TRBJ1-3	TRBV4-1	TGCGCCAGCAGCCAAGAAGCCATGACAGGGGGAATAGTAGCAACTGGAAACACCATATATTTT	CASSQEAMTGGIVATGNTIYF
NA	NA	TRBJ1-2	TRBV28	TGTGCCAGCAGTTTAGAAGGCTATGGCTACACCTTC	CASSLEGYGYTF
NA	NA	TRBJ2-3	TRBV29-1	TGCAGCGTTGATCCGCGGGCTGGGGATACGCAGTATTTT	CSVDPRAGDTQYF
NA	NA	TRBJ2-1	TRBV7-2	TGTGCCAGCAGCCCTGACTCGTCCCGCGGGCAGTTCTTC	CASSPDSSRGQFF
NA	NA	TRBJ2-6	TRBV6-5	TGTGCCAGCAGTTACGATGGGGGAGCCGGGGCCAACGTCCTGACTTTC	CASSYDGGAGANVLTF
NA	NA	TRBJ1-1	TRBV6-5	TGTGCCAGCAGTCGGGGGGACACTGAAGCTTTCTTT	CASSRGDTEAFF
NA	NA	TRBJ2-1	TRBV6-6	TGTGCCAGCAGTTACGAGAACGTGGGGGGACAGTTCTTC	CASSYENVGGQFF
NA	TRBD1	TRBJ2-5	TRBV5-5	TGTGCCAGCAGCTCCGGGACAGGGGGCGAAGAGACCCAGTACTTC	CASSSGTGGEETQYF
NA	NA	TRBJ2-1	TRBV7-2	TGTGCCAGCAGCTTCGGGCCGAGCTCCTACAATGAGCAGTTCTTC	CASSFGPSSYNEQFF
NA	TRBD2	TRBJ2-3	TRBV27	TGTGCCAGCAGTTTATCGACTAGCGGGAGGGGCAGGCGTACGCAGTATTTT	CASSLSTSGRGRRTQYF
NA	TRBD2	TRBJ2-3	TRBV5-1	TGCGCCAGCAGCTTTAGCGGGGGCAGGGATACGCAGTATTTT	CASSFSGGRDTQYF
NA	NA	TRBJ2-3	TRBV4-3	TGCGCCAGCAGCCAAGATGCGCCGGGGGCCTACACAGATACGCAGTATTTT	CASSQDAPGAYTDTQYF
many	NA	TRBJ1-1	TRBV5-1	TGCGCCAGCAGCTCTAGGGGGGCAGGTAATCTGTACACTGAAGCTTTCTTT	CASSSRGAGNLYTEAFF
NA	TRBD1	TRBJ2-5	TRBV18	TGTGCCAGCTCAAAAGCATCGACAGGGGAGACCCAGTACTTC	CASSKASTGETQYF
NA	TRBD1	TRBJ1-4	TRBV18	TGTGCCAGCTCATCCGGACAGGGAGTAACTAATGAAAAACTGTTTTTT	CASSSGQGVTNEKLFF
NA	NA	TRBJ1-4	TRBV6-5	TGTGCCAGCAGGGAGCGGAATGAAAAACTGTTTTTT	CASRERNEKLFF
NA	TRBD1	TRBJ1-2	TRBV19	TGTGCCAGTAGTATCGGAGGGGGCGGCGGCTATGGCTACACCTTC	CASSIGGGGGYGYTF
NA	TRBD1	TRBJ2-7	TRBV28	TGTGCCAGCAGTTTGACCCCCGGGACAGGGTCGAACGAGCAGTACTTC	CASSLTPGTGSNEQYF
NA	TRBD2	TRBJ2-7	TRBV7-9	TGTGCCAGCAGCTTTGGAGAACTAGCGGAGTACGAGCAGTACTTC	CASSFGELAEYEQYF
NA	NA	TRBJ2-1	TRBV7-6	TGTGCCAGCAGCTTAGCTTCGAGGGACCCGCAGTTCTTC	CASSLASRDPQFF
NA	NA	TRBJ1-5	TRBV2	TGTGCCAGCAGTGAAGCGCTTCTGCTCAGGACGAAGAGCAATCAGCCCCAGCATTTT	CASSEALLLRTKSNQPQHF
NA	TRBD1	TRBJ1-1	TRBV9	TGTGCCAGCAGCGTAGCTACGCAGGGGGCCACTGAAGCTTTCTTT	CASSVATQGATEAFF
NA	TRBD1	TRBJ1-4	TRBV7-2	TGTGCCAGCAGCCGGCCCGGGACAGGAAGGGAAAAACTGTTTTTT	CASSRPGTGREKLFF
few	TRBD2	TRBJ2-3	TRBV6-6	TGTGCCAGCAGAGATTCGGGAGGATTGGCAGATACGCAGTATTTT	CASRDSGGLADTQYF
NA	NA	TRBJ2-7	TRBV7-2	TGTGCCAGCAGCCAGGGGCTTTTGGGCGAGCAGTACTTC	CASSQGLLGEQYF
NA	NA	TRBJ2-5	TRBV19	TGTGCCAGTAGTATAGATGGTAACGTCGACGGGGAGACCCAGTACTTC	CASSIDGNVDGETQYF
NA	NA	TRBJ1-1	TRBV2	TGTGCCAGCAGTGGAGGACAGAACACTGAAGCTTTCTTT	CASSGGQNTEAFF
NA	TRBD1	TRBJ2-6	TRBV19	TGTGCCAGTAGTACGGGGACAGGGGTGGGCTCTGGGGCCAACGTCCTGACTTTC	CASSTGTGVGSGANVLTF
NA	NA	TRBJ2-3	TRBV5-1	TGCGCCAGCAGCTTGGCGGGAACGGGGGCACGGGATACGCAGTATTTT	CASSLAGTGARDTQYF
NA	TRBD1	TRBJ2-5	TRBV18	TGTGCCAGCTCACCATACCCCCCGGGACAGGGTGAGACCCAGTACTTC	CASSPYPPGQGETQYF
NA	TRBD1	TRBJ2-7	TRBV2	TGTGCCAGCAGTGAAGTGGGACAGGGAAAATGGGAGCAGTACTTC	CASSEVGQGKWEQYF
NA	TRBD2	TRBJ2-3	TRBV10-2	TGCGCCAGCAGTGAGCCGGGACTAGCGGGAGATGAGGATACGCAGTATTTT	CASSEPGLAGDEDTQYF
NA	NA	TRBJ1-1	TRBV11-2	TGTGCCAGCAGGGCCTTGTGGGTCACTGAAGCTTTCTTT	CASRALWVTEAFF
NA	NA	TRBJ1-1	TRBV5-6	TGTGCCAGCAGTTTTGGACCCATGAACACTGAAGCTTTCTTT	CASSFGPMNTEAFF
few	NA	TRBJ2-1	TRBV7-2	TGTGCCAGCAGCCCCCACCCGGGGAATGAGCAGTTCTTC	CASSPHPGNEQFF
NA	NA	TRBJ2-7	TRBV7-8	TGTGCCAGCAGCTCATTTACAGGGTGGAGGGAGCAGTACTTC	CASSSFTGWREQYF
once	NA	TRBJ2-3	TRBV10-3	TGTGCCATCAGTGATGGAGGGCGGGGAAGCACAGATACGCAGTATTTT	CAISDGGRGSTDTQYF